This TCR beta chain was recorded in a study of T-cell memory formation after mild COVID-19. As to this clonotype: Its antigen remains unknown.

The trim removed 2 bases at V and 6 bases at J, leaving 5 bases unmatched. CDR3 length: 14 amino acids. The V gene's germline CDR1 is MDHEN and CDR2 SYDVKM. After 5'RACE with constant-segment primers, TCR alpha and TCR beta cDNA libraries carrying sample barcodes and UMIs were obtained. TCRdb redid the calling of the 5' RACE reads with MiXCR, one entry per CDR3 protein. The table records about 470,000 distinct CDR3 sequences, approximately 23% of them present only once. Regarding the study as a whole: Memory from before infection featured some responding clones, which suggests cross-reactive memory joined. Contracting clones from day 15 to 85 showed balanced CD4/CD8; later expanders favored CD4+.

The sequencing input was PBMCs or a T cell subset sorted from them (not recorded which). The source of this sequence is an adult woman who had mild COVID-19 (a few samples of this study predate the infection). Cell type and time point are not known. The chain couples TRBV28 to TRBJ2-3; 7 bases line up with TRBD2. CDR3 DNA sequence: TGTGCCAGCAGTTTAAGCGGGGCGGGGGATACGCAGTATTTT. Translation gives CASSLSGAGDTQYF.